Included here is one T cell receptor (beta chain) sequence, with context. Its antigen is unknown. The sample originates from a study of CD8 T cells in ankylosing spondylitis. Findings and caveats of the study: A TCR beta motif made of roughly eight highly homologous variants seemed typical of ankylosing spondylitis blood. Enrichment of disease-linked clones was reportedly significant in matched ankylosing spondylitis synovial fluid. In reactive arthritis synovial fluid and blood, some motif variants had been reported before. Peripheral blood held disease-linked clones only at relatively low frequency, and these were CD8+.

Quantitative 5'-RACE with molecular barcodes generated TCR beta libraries. Each CDR3 protein gets one entry after TCRdb re-called the 5' RACE reads with MiXCR. Of about 540,000 distinct CDR3 sequences in the sample, 12% were seen once. The V and J ends lost 6 bases and 4 bases respectively, with 21 bases between them. Germline lookup yields CDR1 DFQATT and CDR2 SNEGSKA (reference sequence). CDR3 size: 15 residues. This TCR was recovered from a male donor with ankylosing spondylitis. Specimen: blood, either unsorted or a sorted T cell fraction (not recorded which). The chain combines TRBV20-1 with TRBJ2-5, with a weak D call TRBD1 (6 bases). The DNA for the CDR3 is TGCAGTGCCACAGGTCCCAGGTCCAGGGGAGAGACCCAGTACTTC. It is translated as CSATGPRSRGETQYF.